This T cell receptor (beta chain) was recorded in a study of blood T cell repertoires in COVID-19. Some clones are missing from TCRdb's copy, which holds only in-frame ones; the method was immunoSEQ multiplex PCR. The sample includes 70,000 to 100,000 clones, approximately 78% of them seen just once. CDR1 SNHLY and CDR2 FYNNEI come from the germline V gene. V was pared by 5 bases and J by 6 bases, with 14 bases between. This CDR3 comprises 14 residues. Sequenced: peripheral blood. This clonotype originated in an elderly woman with acute or convalescent COVID-19. V and J are TRBV2 and TRBJ1-5; D is unclear. Here the CDR3 reads CASSFEGGPQPQHF. DNA for the CDR3: TGTGCCAGCAGTTTTGAGGGTGGGCCTCAGCCCCAGCATTTT.